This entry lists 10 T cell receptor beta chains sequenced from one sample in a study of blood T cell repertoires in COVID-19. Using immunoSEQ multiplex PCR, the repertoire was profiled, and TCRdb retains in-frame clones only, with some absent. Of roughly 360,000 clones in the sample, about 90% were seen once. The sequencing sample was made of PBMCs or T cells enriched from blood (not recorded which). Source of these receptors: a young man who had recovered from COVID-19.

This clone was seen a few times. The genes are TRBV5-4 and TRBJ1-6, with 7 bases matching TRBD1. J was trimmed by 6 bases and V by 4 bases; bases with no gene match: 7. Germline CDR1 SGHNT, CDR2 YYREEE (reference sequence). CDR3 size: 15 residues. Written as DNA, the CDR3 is TGTGCCAGCAGCCGCCGGGACAGTCCTAATTCACCCCTCCACTTT. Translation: CASSRRDSPNSPLHF.

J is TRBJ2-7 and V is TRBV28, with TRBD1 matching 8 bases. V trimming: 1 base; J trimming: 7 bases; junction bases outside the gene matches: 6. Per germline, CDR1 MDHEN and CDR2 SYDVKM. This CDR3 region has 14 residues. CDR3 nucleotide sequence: TGTGCCAGCAGTTTATCGCGACAGGGGCTTGAGCAGTACTTC. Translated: CASSLSRQGLEQYF.

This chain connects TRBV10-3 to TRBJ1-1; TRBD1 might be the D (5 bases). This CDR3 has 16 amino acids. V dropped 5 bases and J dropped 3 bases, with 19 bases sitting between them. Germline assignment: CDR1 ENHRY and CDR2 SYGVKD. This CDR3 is CAISPGPPSGDTEAFF. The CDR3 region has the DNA TGTGCCATCAGTCCCGGGCCCCCCTCGGGGGACACTGAAGCTTTCTTT.

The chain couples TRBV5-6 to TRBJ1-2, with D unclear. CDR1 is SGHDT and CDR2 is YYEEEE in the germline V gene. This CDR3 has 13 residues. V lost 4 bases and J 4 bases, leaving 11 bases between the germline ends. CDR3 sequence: CASSKDTVYGYTF. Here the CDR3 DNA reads TGTGCCAGCAGCAAAGACACGGTCTATGGCTACACCTTC.

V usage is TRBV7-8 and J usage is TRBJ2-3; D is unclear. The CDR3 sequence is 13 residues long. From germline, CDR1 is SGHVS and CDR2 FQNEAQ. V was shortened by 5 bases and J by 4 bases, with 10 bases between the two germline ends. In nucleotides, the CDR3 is TGTGCCAGCAGCCCCATTTTTGCAGATACGCAGTATTTT. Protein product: CASSPIFADTQYF.

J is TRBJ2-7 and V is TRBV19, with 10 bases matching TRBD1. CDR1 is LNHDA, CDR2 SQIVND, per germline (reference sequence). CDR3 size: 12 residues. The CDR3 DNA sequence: TGTGCGACGGAGGGACAGGGGAACGAGCAGTACTTC. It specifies CATEGQGNEQYF.

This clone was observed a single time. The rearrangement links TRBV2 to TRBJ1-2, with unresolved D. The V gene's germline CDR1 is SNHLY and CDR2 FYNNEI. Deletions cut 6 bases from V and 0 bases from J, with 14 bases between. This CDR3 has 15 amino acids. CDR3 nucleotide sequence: TGTGCCAGCAGCGCCGGGGTTCTGACTAACTATGGCTACACCTTC. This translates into CASSAGVLTNYGYTF.

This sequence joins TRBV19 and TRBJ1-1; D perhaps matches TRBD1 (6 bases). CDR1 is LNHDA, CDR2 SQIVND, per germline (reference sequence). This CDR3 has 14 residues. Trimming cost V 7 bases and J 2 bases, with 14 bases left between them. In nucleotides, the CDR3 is TGTGCCAGTACTCCGACAGGAGCTAACACTGAAGCTTTCTTT. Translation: CASTPTGANTEAFF.

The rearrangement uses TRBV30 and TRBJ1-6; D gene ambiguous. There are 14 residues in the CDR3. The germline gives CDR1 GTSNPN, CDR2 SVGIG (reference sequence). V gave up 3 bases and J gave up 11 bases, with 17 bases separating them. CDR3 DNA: TGTGCCTGGAGCACTTATCCGGGTTTGACACCCCTCCACTTT. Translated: CAWSTYPGLTPLHF.

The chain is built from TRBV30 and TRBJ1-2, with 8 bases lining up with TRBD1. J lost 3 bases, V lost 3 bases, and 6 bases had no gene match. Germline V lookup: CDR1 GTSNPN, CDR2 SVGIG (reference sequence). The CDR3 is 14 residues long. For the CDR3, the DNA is TGTGCCTGGAGCCGAGGGACAGGAGACTATGGCTACACCTTC. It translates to CAWSRGTGDYGYTF.